This T cell receptor (beta chain) was sequenced for a study of blood T cell repertoires in COVID-19. Background on the study: Acute and convalescent COVID-19 specimens originated in the United States, Italy and Spain. T cells, B-cell-depleted T cells, or PBMCs provided the cDNA or gDNA that served as material.

The authors' processing: The assay estimated nucleated cells by amplifying reference gene primers. Method: immunoSEQ multiplex PCR; TCRdb's copy keeps in-frame clones and lacks some. The V and J calls and clone size are taken from that table; D and trimming were inferred from the DNA. The sample consists of about 230,000 clones, about 90% of them appearing once. V gave up 2 bases and J gave up 3 bases, with 7 bases separating them. The CDR3 extends over 13 amino acids. Germline V gene sequence: CDR1 MDHEN, CDR2 SYDVKM. Input material: PBMCs or T cells enriched from blood (not recorded which). The clonotype comes from a woman aged 30 to 39 with acute COVID-19. The chain links TRBV28 to TRBJ1-1; no reliable D call. The CDR3 protein is CASSLGQYTEAFF. In DNA, the CDR3 is TGTGCCAGCAGTTTAGGGCAGTACACTGAAGCTTTCTTT.